The 13 T cell receptor beta chains below all came from one sample that was sequenced in a study of human T cells and chemical hapten exposure. TCRdb processed the RACE reads anew with MiXCR; each CDR3 protein has one entry. Here the sample spans 95,000 to 150,000 distinct CDR3 sequences, about 14% being singletons. The time point denotes: pre-sensitization, week 0. Treatment meaning: therapeutic diphenylcyclopropenone sensitization with weekly scalp DPC. The specimen comprised whole blood, sampled in connection with sensitization to the hapten diphenylcyclopropenone (DPC). The receptors were gathered from a woman aged 18-30 years with alopecia areata. Some clones in this sample may be carry-over from other donors' samples.

This clonotype was observed a few times. The chain uses TRBV11-2 and TRBJ1-2, with D uncertain. The ends were cut back, 7 bases at V and 4 bases at J, with 10 bases in the middle. This CDR3 has 12 residues. CDR1 and CDR2 (germline): SGHAT, FQNNGV. The CDR3 DNA is TGTGCCAGCACCCAATCCGGCTATGGCTACACCTTC. Its protein is CASTQSGYGYTF.

This clonotype has just a few counts. The chain has TRBV12-3 or TRBV12-4 and TRBJ1-1; no definite D call. V was pared by 0 bases and J by 1 base, with 6 bases between. The CDR3 sequence is 14 residues long. Here the CDR3 DNA reads TGTGCCAGCAGTTTAGCGCGGGGGAACACTGAAGCTTTCTTT. Its protein product is CASSLARGNTEAFF.

The chain recombines TRBV4-3 with TRBJ2-1; D possibly corresponds to TRBD1 (5 bases). The CDR3 contains 16 residues. In germline, CDR1 is LGHNA, CDR2 YSLEER. V was pared by 4 bases and J by 2 bases, with 15 bases between. CDR3 amino acids: CASSLLGQAPYNEQFF. The CDR3 DNA reads as TGCGCCAGCAGCCTTCTGGGGCAGGCTCCCTACAATGAGCAGTTCTTC.

The chain has TRBV2 and TRBJ2-1, with 10 bases lining up with TRBD2. V lost 5 bases and J lost 5; bases outside the gene matches: 3. The CDR3 has 14 amino acids. Germline V CDR1 and CDR2: SNHLY, FYNNEI. CDR3 in DNA: TGTGCCAGCAGTAGGACTAGCGGTGACAATGAGCAGTTCTTC. It is translated as CASSRTSGDNEQFF.

The chain employs TRBV9 and TRBJ2-1, with D possibly matching TRBD2 (5 bases). V gave up 0 bases and J gave up 5 bases, with 15 bases separating them. The V gene's germline CDR1 is SGDLS and CDR2 YYNGEE. The CDR3 totals 16 residues. CDR3 region: CASSVDPLLLDNEQFF. DNA for the CDR3: TGTGCCAGCAGCGTAGATCCCCTCTTACTAGACAATGAGCAGTTCTTC. The entire variable domain, with the rest obtained from reference TRBV9 and TRBJ2-1, is as follows: DSGVTQTPKHLITATGQRVTLRCSPRSGDLSVYWYQQSLDQGLQFLIQYYNGEERAKGNILERFSAQQFPDLHSELNLSSLELGDSALYFCASSVDPLLLDNEQFFGPGTRLTVL.

The J gene is TRBJ2-7, the V gene TRBV2; TRBD1 agrees at 7 bases. This CDR3 spans 15 amino acids. Trimming removed 5 bases from V and 1 base from J; junction bases left unmatched: 8. Germline V gene data show CDR1 as SNHLY and CDR2 as FYNNEI. Here the CDR3 reads CASSPTGTDSYEQYF. The CDR3 bases are TGTGCCAGCAGTCCAACGGGGACAGATTCCTACGAGCAGTACTTC.

This clonotype has at least ten counts. The chain is built from TRBV20-1 and TRBJ2-1; D call uncertain. Trimming pared 0 bases from V and 10 bases from J, leaving 13 bases between. CDR3 length: 13 residues. Germline V gene lookup returns CDR1 DFQATT and CDR2 SNEGSKA (reference sequence). The CDR3 DNA sequence: TGCAGTGCTAGAGAGAATGAGGATTGGGAGCAGTTCTTC. Protein sequence: CSARENEDWEQFF.

The chain has TRBV9 and TRBJ2-3; D ambiguous. The CDR3 length is 13 residues. Trimming removed 0 bases from V and 3 bases from J, with 5 bases in between. Germline V lookup: CDR1 SGDLS, CDR2 YYNGEE. CDR3 in DNA: TGTGCCAGCAGCGTAGTGTCTACAGATACGCAGTATTTT. Residues: CASSVVSTDTQYF.

The gene calls are TRBV11-2 and TRBJ2-7; no clear D. Per the germline V gene, CDR1 is SGHAT and CDR2 is FQNNGV. This CDR3 is 12 amino acids long. The V gene lost 2 bases and the J gene lost 4 bases, with 6 bases spanning the gap. CDR3 nucleotide sequence: TGTGCCAGCAGCTTACAGGTTTACGAGCAGTACTTC. As protein: CASSLQVYEQYF. The whole variable domain, filled in from reference TRBV11-2 and TRBJ2-7, reads EAGVAQSPRYKIIEKRQSVAFWCNPISGHATLYWYQQILGQGPKLLIQFQNNGVVDDSQLPKDRFSAERLKGVDSTLKIQPAKLEDSAVYLCASSLQVYEQYFGPGTRLTVT.

V is TRBV2 and J is TRBJ1-1; D is ambiguous. Trimming cost V 6 bases and J 1 base, with 9 bases left between them. CDR3 size: 13 residues. Germline-derived CDR1 and CDR2 are SNHLY and FYNNEI. This CDR3 reads CASRYTANTEAFF. The CDR3 nucleotides read TGTGCCAGCAGGTATACAGCGAACACTGAAGCTTTCTTT.

This clonotype was seen ten or more times. The CDR3 region is CASSQNTGRYGYTF. The CDR3 DNA reads TGCGCCAGCAGCCAGAATACAGGGAGGTATGGCTACACCTTC. The rearrangement links TRBV4-3 to TRBJ1-2; a possible D gene is TRBD1 (6 bases). The CDR3 runs 14 residues. With 3 bases removed from V and 5 bases from J, the gap between germline ends came to 13 bases. Germline V gene data show CDR1 as LGHNA and CDR2 as YSLEER.

This clonotype was observed at least ten times. The junction departs from the called germline gene at one end, perhaps through a read error. The rearrangement links TRBV7-2 to TRBJ2-3; TRBD2 matches 10 bases. Germline CDR1 reads SGHTA; CDR2 reads FQGNSA. The CDR3 sequence is 11 residues long. DNA for the CDR3: TGCTGCAGCGGGGGGGCGGGTACGCAGTATTTT. Translating gives CCSGGAGTQYF.

CDR3 sequence: CASSLRKGDGAFF. In nucleotides, the CDR3 is TGTGCCAGCAGCCTCAGAAAAGGGGACGGAGCTTTCTTT. The chain employs TRBV7-2 and TRBJ1-1, with a tentative D call TRBD1 (5 bases). Germline CDR1 SGHTA, CDR2 FQGNSA. This CDR3 spans 13 amino acids. V gave up 5 bases and J gave up 10 bases, with 17 bases separating them.